One sample yielded the 9 T cell receptor beta chains listed below, sequenced in a study of vaccination and CD4 T cells after COVID-19. Their recognized antigens are unknown. The Oncomine TCR Beta short-read assay sequenced DNA from cultured CD4+ T cells. From the PCR reads, TCRdb called clonotypes with MiXCR, one entry per CDR3 protein. This table has about 21,000 distinct CDR3 sequences, around half appearing once. Treatment denoted: approximately 10-day PBMC culture with coronavirus spike peptide pools or control peptides (ViraFEST assay). Sequencing input: CD4+ T cells from blood, cultured in vitro. These receptor sequences come from a human donor who had recovered from COVID-19.

The V gene is TRBV7-9, the J gene TRBJ2-3; D call uncertain. V dropped 3 bases and J dropped 6 bases, with 13 bases sitting between them. This CDR3 region has 14 residues. Germline lookup yields CDR1 SEHNR and CDR2 FQNEAQ (reference sequence). CDR3 bases: TGTGCCAGCAGCTTCACATCTACAGATGATACGCAGTATTTT. Translated: CASSFTSTDDTQYF.

The chain combines TRBV6-5 with TRBJ1-6, with D perhaps TRBD1 (6 bases). CDR3 length: 15 amino acids. Trimming shortened V by 4 bases and J by 8 bases, and 15 bases separated the two germline ends. Germline V gene sequence: CDR1 MNHEY, CDR2 SVGAGI. CDR3 sequence: CASSFLGTTYSPLHF. The CDR3 DNA sequence: TGTGCCAGCAGTTTTTTAGGGACAACTTATTCACCCCTCCACTTT.

This clonotype was seen once. The chain uses TRBV11-3 and TRBJ1-1, with D possibly TRBD1 on 5 matching bases. V lost 5 bases, J lost 11 bases, and 18 bases lay in between. The length of the CDR3 is 13 residues. Germline V CDR1 and CDR2: SGHNT, YENEEA. The CDR3 nucleotides are TGTGCCAGCAGCCCTAATCGTCTCAGGGACGCTTTCTTT. Protein product: CASSPNRLRDAFF. The entire variable domain, with the rest obtained from reference TRBV11-3 and TRBJ1-1, is as follows: EAGVVQSPRYKIIEKKQPVAFWCNPISGHNTLYWYLQNLGQGPELLIRYENEEAVDDSQLPKDRFSAERLKGVDSTLKIQPAELGDSAVYLCASSPNRLRDAFFGQGTRLTVV.

The chain links TRBV2 to TRBJ2-7, with TRBD1 matching over 7 bases. CDR1 is SNHLY and CDR2 is FYNNEI in the germline V gene. V was clipped by 9 bases and J by 4 bases; unmatched bases: 3. CDR3 length: 11 residues. CDR3 residues: CASDRDYEQYF. In DNA, the CDR3 is TGTGCCAGTGACAGGGATTACGAGCAGTACTTC. Based on the CDR3 plus reference TRBV2 and TRBJ2-7, the full variable domain is EPEVTQTPSHQVTQMGQEVILRCVPISNHLYFYWYRQILGQKVEFLVSFYNNEISEKSEIFDDQFSVERPDGSNFTLKIRSTKLEDSAMYFCASDRDYEQYFGPGTRLTVT.

This clonotype came up once. One end of the junction fails to match germline, which may point to a read error. The CDR3 DNA follows: TGTGCCAGCAGCTTTCTGGGCCTGCTGGCGGAGCAGTCCTTC. Translated, it gives CASSFLGLLAEQSF. This chain connects TRBV7-8 to TRBJ2-1; no reliable D call. Germline CDR1 and CDR2: SGHVS and FQNEAQ. CDR3 length equals 14 residues.

This chain uses TRBV21-1 with TRBJ2-2; the table names TRBD1, a call not compared with the DNA. TRBV21-1 is marked as a pseudogene. The CDR3 runs 15 residues. The CDR3 DNA sequence: TGTGCCAGCGGACCTCAGGGCGAAATCCTCGGAAAGCTGTTTTTT. Translation: CASGPQGEILGKLFF.

The J gene is TRBJ1-1, the V gene TRBV10-3; tentatively, D is TRBD1 (5 bases). The germline V and J ends were trimmed by 10 bases and 0 bases, with 12 bases remaining between them. The germline CDR1 and CDR2 sequences are ENHRY and SYGVKD. This CDR3 comprises 13 residues. The CDR3 is CATKGTVNTEAFF. The CDR3 region has the DNA TGTGCCACTAAAGGGACGGTGAACACTGAAGCTTTCTTT.

The table lists this clonotype with a few counts. The rearrangement uses TRBV7-3 and TRBJ2-7; 7 bases fit TRBD2. V dropped 4 bases and J dropped 12; count of bases not matched to a gene: 12. Germline V gene lookup returns CDR1 SGHTA and CDR2 FQGTGA. This CDR3 has 13 residues. The CDR3 DNA sequence: TGTGCCAGCAGCTCCTCTGAGGCGGGAGAATTGTACTTC. Translating it yields CASSSSEAGELYF.

There are a few counts of this clonotype. The chain uses TRBV9 and TRBJ2-5; the match to TRBD2 covers 8 bases. The germline gives CDR1 SGDLS, CDR2 YYNGEE. CDR3 length: 15 amino acids. The junction had 2 bases not matched to a gene; V was cut back by 0 bases and J by 1 base. The CDR3 reads CASSVAGGPQETQYF. CDR3 sequence (DNA): TGTGCCAGCAGCGTAGCGGGAGGGCCCCAAGAGACCCAGTACTTC.